This TCR beta chain emerged from a study of T cells in Graves' hyperthyroidism and ophthalmopathy. This clonotype was picked up many times. Antigen: not known. With a duration under 2 months, the hyperthyroidism was newly diagnosed in patients aged 18 to 65. Uncontrolled infection, other autoimmune disease, pregnancy or lactation led to exclusion. Thyroid ultrasound and orbital computed tomography, with clinical symptoms and serum thyroxine and TRAb, informed diagnoses. Study results and caveats: Stable hyperthyroidism and ophthalmopathy were separated using 13 V-J signatures.

The CDR3 is 15 amino acids. Trimming removed 7 bases from V and 3 bases from J, with 13 bases in between. Germline V gene lookup returns CDR1 SGHVS and CDR2 FQNEAQ. RNA transcripts were the template for amplifying TCR beta CDR3 regions. With the HTBI primer set, the TCR CDR3 went through a first round of RT-PCR. TCRdb re-called the multiplex PCR reads with MiXCR, one entry per CDR3 protein. The sample lists hundreds of thousands of distinct CDR3 sequences; around 45% were seen once. The V gene is TRBV7-8, the J gene TRBJ1-6; no reliable D call. The receptor was derived from a young woman with Graves' hyperthyroidism. The specimen was peripheral blood or thyroid tissue (not recorded which). The CDR3 sequence: CASTDSGGYNSPLHF. CDR3 sequence (DNA): TGTGCCAGCACCGACTCCGGCGGCTATAATTCACCCCTCCACTTT.